This entry lists 7 T cell receptor beta chains sequenced from one sample in a study of CD8+ T cells in alopecia areata. The sequencing template was cDNA reverse transcribed from extracted RNA. Measured with immunoSEQ multiplex PCR; TCRdb has only the in-frame clones, and not every one. The sample lists under 250,000 clones; about 53% were seen once. The sequencing used CD4+ T cells sorted from blood, collected at week 0. Receptors originate from a human donor with alopecia areata.

The V call is TRBV30, the J call TRBJ1-2; D not certain. The length of the CDR3 is 14 residues. Trimming removed 4 bases at V and 2 bases at J, with 14 bases between. The germline V gene encodes CDR1 GTSNPN and CDR2 SVGIG (reference sequence). CDR3 coding DNA: TGTGCCTGGATAAAACCACCTGGGAACTATGGCTACACCTTC. Its translation is CAWIKPPGNYGYTF.

J is TRBJ2-7 and V is TRBV6-5; TRBD1 matches 8 bases. From germline, CDR1 is MNHEY and CDR2 SVGAGI. The length of the CDR3 is 15 residues. The V and J ends lost 2 bases and 5 bases, in that order; junction bases with no gene match: 8. The CDR3 DNA is TGTGCCAGCAGTTACCCGGGACAGGCGACTAACGAGCAGTACTTC. Amino acid sequence: CASSYPGQATNEQYF.

Comments on this clone: One end of the junction fails to match germline, which may point to a read error. The chain carries TRBV2 and TRBJ2-1; tentative D call: TRBD2 (6 bases). Germline V gene data show CDR1 as SNHLY and CDR2 as FYNNEI. The CDR3 sequence is 12 residues long. CDR3 DNA sequence: TGTGCCAGCAGAGCCGGGACTCCTGGGCGGATCTTC. Amino acids: CASRAGTPGRIF. The full variable domain, with the rest looked up from reference TRBV2 and TRBJ2-1, is EPEVTQTPSHQVTQMGQEVILRCVPISNHLYFYWYRQILGQKVEFLVSFYNNEISEKSEIFDDQFSVERPDGSNFTLKIRSTKLEDSAMYFCASRAGTPGRIFGPGTRLTVL.

This clone has a handful of counts. J is TRBJ1-1 and V is TRBV27; the D is unclear. V shed 6 bases and J shed 10 bases, with 18 bases lying between them. This CDR3 comprises 13 residues. Per germline, CDR1 MNHEY and CDR2 SMNVEV (reference sequence). The CDR3, as DNA: TGTGCCAGCAGACCTACTTTGAATTCAGGAGCTTTCTTT. This codes for CASRPTLNSGAFF.

This clone was recorded a few times. The chain combines TRBV7-9 with TRBJ2-7; 10 nucleotides line up with TRBD1. Germline CDR1 and CDR2: SEHNR and FQNEAQ (reference sequence). The CDR3 consists of 15 residues. V lost 2 bases and J lost 3; bases outside the gene matches: 4. The CDR3 spells CASSLFRDRGYEQYF. CDR3 nucleotide sequence: TGTGCCAGCAGCTTATTCCGGGACAGGGGCTACGAGCAGTACTTC.

This chain links TRBV30 with TRBJ1-5; D is unclear. The CDR3 runs 13 residues. The V gene's germline CDR1 is GTSNPN and CDR2 SVGIG (reference sequence). Trimming removed 1 base at V and 1 base at J, with 5 bases between. The DNA of the CDR3 is TGTGCCTGGAGTGAAGGGAGCAATCAGCCCCAGCATTTT. It specifies CAWSEGSNQPQHF.

V and J are TRBV7-9 and TRBJ2-2, with 7 bases fitting TRBD1. V was pared by 5 bases and J by 5 bases, with 11 bases of the junction left unmatched. Germline assignment: CDR1 SEHNR and CDR2 FQNEAQ (reference sequence). The length of the CDR3 is 16 residues. The CDR3 nucleotides read TGTGCCAGCAGCGCACGGGACACCAGGGGGACCGGGGAGCTGTTTTTT. It codes for CASSARDTRGTGELFF.